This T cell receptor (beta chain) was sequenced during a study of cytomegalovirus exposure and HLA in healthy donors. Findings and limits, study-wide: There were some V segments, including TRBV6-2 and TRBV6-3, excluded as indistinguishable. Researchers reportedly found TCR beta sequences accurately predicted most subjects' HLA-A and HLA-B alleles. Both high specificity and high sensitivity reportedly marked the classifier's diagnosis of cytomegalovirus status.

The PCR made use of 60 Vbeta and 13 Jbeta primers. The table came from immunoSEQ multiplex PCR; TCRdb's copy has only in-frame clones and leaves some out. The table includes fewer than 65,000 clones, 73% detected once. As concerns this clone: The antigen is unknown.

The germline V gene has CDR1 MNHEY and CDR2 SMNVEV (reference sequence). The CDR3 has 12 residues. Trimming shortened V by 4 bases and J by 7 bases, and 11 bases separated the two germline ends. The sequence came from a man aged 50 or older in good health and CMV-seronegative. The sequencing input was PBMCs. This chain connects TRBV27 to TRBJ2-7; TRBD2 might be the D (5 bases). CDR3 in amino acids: CASSYQAGEQYF. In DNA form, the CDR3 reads TGTGCCAGCAGTTATCAGGCGGGTGAGCAGTACTTC.